This passage covers 5 T cell receptor beta chains from one sample sequenced in a study of OX40 agonist ivuxolimab in advanced cancers. The method was immunoSEQ multiplex PCR; TCRdb's version includes in-frame clones alone and lacks a portion of them. This table holds more than 35,000 clones, over 75% found once. Sequenced here: CD4+ or CD8+ T cells sorted from blood, sampled in a trial of the OX40 agonist ivuxolimab. Receptor source: an adult with an advanced solid tumor such as melanoma, head and neck, liver or kidney cancer.

This chain connects TRBV4-1 to TRBJ2-1; D unclear. Germline V lookup: CDR1 MGHRA, CDR2 YSYEKL. The CDR3 spans 16 residues. The ends were cut back, 0 bases at V and 0 bases at J, with 9 bases in the middle. The CDR3 region is CASSQDVGSSYNEQFF. The CDR3 DNA sequence: TGCGCCAGCAGCCAAGATGTAGGCAGCTCCTACAATGAGCAGTTCTTC.

This clone has just a few counts. The J gene is TRBJ2-3, the V gene TRBV15, with 8 nucleotides matching TRBD2. The V segment lost 5 bases and the J segment 2 bases; nucleotides outside the gene matches: 12. CDR3 size: 17 residues. Germline V CDR1 and CDR2: LNHNV, YYDKDF (reference sequence). In nucleotides, the CDR3 is TGTGCCACCAGCCCCGAGGGGGGCGGGGGGTACACAGATACGCAGTATTTT. Translated: CATSPEGGGGYTDTQYF.

The V call is TRBV7-9, the J call TRBJ2-1; 11 nucleotides line up with TRBD2. Unmatched junction bases numbered 3, after V lost 5 bases and J lost 3 bases. The CDR3 is 15 residues long. Per germline, CDR1 SEHNR and CDR2 FQNEAQ (reference sequence). CDR3 in DNA: TGTGCCAGCAGCGGGGGACTAGCGGTCTACAATGAGCAGTTCTTC. Protein: CASSGGLAVYNEQFF.

The V gene is TRBV7-9, the J gene TRBJ1-1; D is undetermined. V was clipped by 6 bases and J by 6 bases, with 14 bases between them. The germline V gene encodes CDR1 SEHNR and CDR2 FQNEAQ (reference sequence). This CDR3 contains 13 residues. The CDR3 nucleotides are TGTGCCAGCAGGCCGGTCGGCGGTCCTGAAGCTTTCTTT. It codes for CASRPVGGPEAFF.

The chain has TRBV2 and TRBJ2-4; unclear D gene. There are 15 residues in the CDR3. The germline V and J ends were trimmed by 7 bases and 1 base, with 14 bases remaining between them. Per the germline V gene, CDR1 is SNHLY and CDR2 is FYNNEI. The CDR3 sequence: CASTWSLEAKNIQYF. CDR3 DNA sequence: TGTGCCAGCACCTGGTCCCTGGAGGCCAAAAACATTCAGTACTTC.